One TCR beta chain is described in this entry. This sample was taken from a study of shared T cell receptors in the human thymus. Assay used: immunoSEQ multiplex PCR; TCRdb lists only in-frame clones, some missing. Among about 380,000 clones listed, 85% to 95% were seen once. The germline gives CDR1 SGHRS, CDR2 YFSETQ. V shed 0 bases, J shed 1 base, and the junction held 3 bases outside the gene matches. The CDR3 consists of 15 residues. Sequencing input: thymocytes. This rearrangement joins TRBV5-1 to TRBJ2-7; 8 bases are a match to TRBD2. This TCR was sampled from a human donor. As DNA, the CDR3 is TGCGCCAGCAGCTTGGCCCAGCGGGAGTCCTACGAGCAGTACTTC. Residues: CASSLAQRESYEQYF.